Listed below are T cell receptor beta chains from one sample, sequenced in a study of shared clonotypes between healthy human individuals. Assay: immunoSEQ multiplex PCR; the TCRdb copy retains only in-frame clones and omits some. Among millions of clones listed, 85% to 95% were seen once. Sequences were obtained from naive CD4+ T cells sorted from blood. The receptors stem from a man aged 18-30 years in good health. CDR3s leave out the opening cysteine and the closing phenylalanine or tryptophan. A clone size is listed for some rows: how often the clone was seen (once, few, many), or a class if it is expanded.

V gene	J gene	clone size	CDR3 protein
TRBV11-2	TRBJ2-5	once	ASSFPESGSRETQY
TRBV4-1	TRBJ1-2	NA	ASSHPEGTENYGYT
TRBV11-2	TRBJ2-3	NA	ASSLSWGGITDTQY
TRBV23-1	TRBJ1-2	NA	ASSHLDRAYGYT
TRBV19	TRBJ1-2	NA	ASSIGQGVGYT
TRBV14	TRBJ2-1	NA	ASSQDQLGQF
TRBV6-5	TRBJ1-1	NA	ASSYRTVREDTEAF
TRBV7-9	TRBJ2-7	NA	ASSLNRDSSEQY
TRBV7-9	TRBJ2-2	NA	ASSLTPLIGGELF
TRBV7-2	TRBJ2-3	NA	ASSSRTSGSTDTQY
TRBV18	TRBJ2-2	NA	ASSPRVPGLAGANTGELF
TRBV4-2	TRBJ2-7	NA	ASSQGLGGATWEQY
TRBV19	TRBJ2-1	NA	ASSATGESYNEQF
TRBV5-1	TRBJ1-4	NA	ASSGTAMNEEKLF
TRBV7-8	TRBJ2-7	NA	ASSPGTSGIRDEQY
TRBV25-1	TRBJ2-1	NA	ASSEMGTGAFNEQF
TRBV5-1	TRBJ2-1	NA	ASSLLAGTYNEQF
TRBV25-1	TRBJ1-1	NA	ASSDLWDTEAF
TRBV5-6	TRBJ2-1	NA	ASGRDREHEQF
TRBV10-2	TRBJ2-1	NA	ASSEGQGLGNEQF
TRBV27	TRBJ1-6	NA	ASSREGIYNSPLH
TRBV5-1	TRBJ2-2	once	ASNTGTPNTGELF
TRBV15	TRBJ1-1	NA	ATSSSTGRYTEAF
TRBV9	TRBJ2-7	NA	ASSASRNVALGEQY
TRBV6-1	TRBJ1-1	NA	ASSEIGDTEAF
TRBV6-6	TRBJ1-4	few	ASSYDEKLF
TRBV2	TRBJ2-5	NA	ASSAQGVKETQY
TRBV18	TRBJ2-3	NA	ASSGTAGPDTQY
TRBV30	TRBJ1-5	NA	AWGTDGNQPQH
TRBV10-2	TRBJ2-3	NA	ASRPSGADTQY
TRBV6-5	TRBJ2-7	NA	ASSYSSRDRANEQY
TRBV6-1	TRBJ1-5	NA	ASRVAGYQPQH
TRBV11-2	TRBJ2-7	NA	ASSVKGTSGIFGYEQY
TRBV5-4	TRBJ2-3	NA	ASSLVGQGGDTQY
TRBV5-6	TRBJ2-5	NA	ASSLAIPSIETQY
TRBV5-1	TRBJ1-6	once	ASSRDRADNSPLH
TRBV18	TRBJ2-2	NA	ASSRGPSGELF